The rows below give T cell receptor beta chains drawn from one sample of a study of CD8+ T cells in alopecia areata. TCRdb's table, derived via immunoSEQ multiplex PCR, lists solely in-frame clones and lacks some. The table shows about 200,000 clones, with around two fifths occurring only once. Source: CD4+ T cells sorted from blood, taken between weeks 30 and 35, from a patient treated with tofacitinib. Receptor source: a human donor with alopecia areata. The CDR3 runs from the conserved cysteine through the conserved F or W. The D gene is left open where the match is weak. Clone size appears in some rows only: once, few, many, or a class for an expanded clone.

v_call	cdr3_length	j_call	d_call	clone_size	cdr3_aa	cdr3_nt
TRBV27	15	TRBJ1-1	TRBD1	NA	CASRGRDRAKPEAFF	TGTGCCAGCAGGGGTCGGGACAGGGCTAAACCTGAAGCTTTCTTT
TRBV2	14	TRBJ2-6	TRBD1	few	CASRDRAGANVLTF	TGTGCCAGCAGGGACAGGGCCGGGGCCAACGTCCTGACTTTC
TRBV27	14	TRBJ1-1	TRBD1	NA	CASRSTGRHSEAFF	TGTGCCAGCAGATCGACAGGGAGACATTCTGAAGCTTTCTTT
TRBV5-1	15	TRBJ2-7	NA	NA	CASSLYSGNGDEQYF	TGCGCCAGCAGCTTATACTCGGGAAACGGCGACGAGCAGTACTTC
TRBV14	12	TRBJ1-1	NA	NA	CASSQTKREAFF	TGTGCCAGCAGCCAGACGAAGAGGGAAGCTTTCTTT
TRBV2	15	TRBJ2-3	NA	NA	CAGRERGWGTDTQYF	TGTGCCGGCAGGGAGAGGGGATGGGGCACAGATACGCAGTATTTT
TRBV30	14	TRBJ1-2	TRBD1	few	CAWTTPGGFWGYTF	TGTGCCTGGACCACACCAGGGGGCTTCTGGGGCTACACCTTC
TRBV23-1	17	TRBJ1-1	TRBD1	few	CASSQSEEDREGSEAFF	TGCGCCAGCAGTCAATCGGAGGAAGACAGGGAGGGCTCTGAAGCTTTCTTT
TRBV30	15	TRBJ2-1	NA	few	CAWSVGGYLYNEQFF	TGTGCCTGGAGTGTAGGAGGCTACTTATACAATGAGCAGTTCTTC
TRBV9	14	TRBJ1-2	NA	once	CASSVGGTAFGYTF	TGTGCCAGCAGCGTAGGTGGGACTGCTTTCGGCTACACCTTC
TRBV9	15	TRBJ2-7	NA	few	CASSVGWDNHYEQYF	TGTGCCAGCAGCGTAGGCTGGGACAACCACTACGAGCAGTACTTC
TRBV29-1	15	TRBJ2-2	TRBD1	NA	CSAKGDRLNTGELFF	TGCAGCGCAAAAGGGGACAGACTGAACACCGGGGAGCTGTTTTTT
TRBV19	15	TRBJ2-1	TRBD1	many	CATNSQGQGNNEQFF	TGTGCCACAAATTCACAGGGACAGGGGAATAATGAGCAGTTCTTC
TRBV5-6	13	TRBJ2-7	NA	few	CASSFRWESEQYF	TGTGCCAGCAGCTTCCGGTGGGAGTCCGAGCAGTACTTC
TRBV13	16	TRBJ2-3	TRBD2	NA	CASSFRLAGNTDTQYF	TGTGCCAGCAGCTTTCGACTAGCGGGGAACACAGATACGCAGTATTTT
TRBV27	13	TRBJ2-3	NA	many	CASSSTASGTQYF	TGTGCCAGCAGTTCAACCGCCTCTGGTACGCAGTATTTT
TRBV29-1	14	TRBJ2-2	TRBD2	NA	CSVGSGGAAGELFF	TGCAGCGTTGGCAGCGGGGGGGCGGCCGGGGAGCTGTTTTTT
TRBV5-1	16	TRBJ1-2	NA	few	CASSLTPQGIGYGYTF	TGCGCCAGCAGCTTGACACCTCAAGGAATCGGCTATGGCTACACCTTC
TRBV11-2	14	TRBJ2-5	NA	NA	CASSLGGYQETQYF	TGTGCCAGCAGCTTAGGGGGGTACCAAGAGACCCAGTACTTC
TRBV11-2	15	TRBJ1-2	NA	NA	CASSLAPLSGVGYTF	TGTGCCAGCAGCTTAGCCCCTTTGTCAGGGGTCGGCTACACCTTC
TRBV15	15	TRBJ2-7	TRBD1	NA	CATSRDRYRGDEQYF	TGTGCCACCAGCAGAGATCGCTACAGGGGCGACGAGCAGTACTTC
TRBV29-1	13	TRBJ2-5	NA	few	CSVYAGAKETQYF	TGCAGCGTTTATGCCGGGGCCAAAGAGACCCAGTACTTC
TRBV29-1	13	TRBJ1-3	TRBD1	NA	CSVTGGSGNTIYF	TGCAGCGTTACAGGGGGCTCTGGAAACACCATATATTTT
TRBV30	13	TRBJ2-5	TRBD2	few	CAWSAGLEETQYF	TGTGCCTGGAGTGCGGGACTAGAGGAGACCCAGTACTTC
TRBV7-2	16	TRBJ2-6	TRBD1	few	CASSQNRGAGANVLTF	TGTGCCAGCAGCCAAAACAGGGGTGCTGGGGCCAACGTCCTGACTTTC
TRBV5-6	15	TRBJ2-1	NA	NA	CASSLTRVTYNEQFF	TGTGCCAGCAGCTTGACTCGGGTGACCTACAATGAGCAGTTCTTC
TRBV10-3	14	TRBJ2-5	TRBD2	NA	CAIRPNLAEETQYF	TGTGCCATCAGACCCAATCTAGCGGAAGAGACCCAGTACTTC
TRBV7-9	14	TRBJ1-2	NA	few	CASSLAGTQGGYTF	TGTGCCAGCAGCTTAGCTGGGACCCAGGGTGGCTACACCTTC
TRBV7-2	13	TRBJ2-1	NA	NA	CASSLGKDNEQFF	TGTGCCAGCAGCTTAGGCAAGGACAATGAGCAGTTCTTC
TRBV18	16	TRBJ2-3	NA	NA	CASSPLFGENTDTQYF	TGTGCCAGCTCACCACTATTCGGCGAGAACACAGATACGCAGTATTTT
TRBV6-6	15	TRBJ1-4	NA	few	CASSLVGATNEKLFF	TGTGCCAGCAGTTTAGTCGGAGCAACTAATGAAAAACTGTTTTTT
TRBV7-8	16	TRBJ2-3	NA	few	CASSPSRTQSTDTQYF	TGTGCCAGCAGCCCATCCAGGACACAAAGCACAGATACGCAGTATTTT
TRBV30	14	TRBJ2-1	NA	few	CAWKPGHASNEQFF	TGTGCCTGGAAGCCAGGGCATGCCTCCAATGAGCAGTTCTTC
TRBV14	14	TRBJ1-4	NA	NA	CASKGPGTNEKLFF	TGTGCCAGCAAAGGTCCGGGGACTAATGAAAAACTGTTTTTT
TRBV19	15	TRBJ2-1	TRBD2	few	CASRARTSGRNEQFF	TGTGCCAGTAGGGCTAGGACTAGCGGGAGGAATGAGCAGTTCTTC
TRBV7-2	13	TRBJ2-1	NA	NA	CASSLQGYNEQFF	TGTGCCAGCAGCTTACAGGGGTACAATGAGCAGTTCTTC
TRBV6-5	16	TRBJ1-6	TRBD1	NA	CASSYGYRGGNSPLHF	TGTGCCAGCAGTTACGGGTACAGGGGGGGCAATTCACCCCTCCACTTT
TRBV2	14	TRBJ2-5	TRBD2	NA	CASTPRGGRETQYF	TGTGCCAGCACCCCCCGGGGGGGGCGGGAGACCCAGTACTTC
TRBV29-1	13	TRBJ1-2	NA	NA	CSVVPGDLGGYTF	TGCAGCGTTGTGCCTGGGGACCTGGGTGGCTACACCTTC
TRBV15	16	TRBJ2-2	NA	NA	CATSRPPGGNTGELFF	TGTGCCACCAGCAGACCCCCCGGGGGTAACACCGGGGAGCTGTTTTTT
TRBV29-1	12	TRBJ2-1	NA	few	CSVDGADNEQFF	TGCAGCGTTGACGGGGCGGACAATGAGCAGTTCTTC
TRBV7-6	14	TRBJ2-5	TRBD2	NA	CASSPRGLAETQYF	TGTGCCAGCAGCCCACGGGGACTAGCGGAGACCCAGTACTTC
TRBV7-3	13	TRBJ1-4	NA	NA	CASSPGPNEKLFF	TGTGCCAGCAGCCCGGGGCCTAATGAAAAACTGTTTTTT
TRBV7-2	14	TRBJ2-3	NA	NA	CASSGGPSTDTQYF	TGTGCCAGCAGCGGGGGACCGAGCACAGATACGCAGTATTTT
TRBV30	15	TRBJ1-4	NA	NA	CAWSVLRQTNEKLFF	TGTGCCTGGAGTGTACTTCGGCAAACTAATGAAAAACTGTTTTTT
TRBV19	14	TRBJ1-1	NA	few	CASRREGMNTEAFF	TGTGCCAGTAGACGGGAGGGGATGAACACTGAAGCTTTCTTT